One sample yielded the 17 T cell receptor beta chains listed below, sequenced in a study of a mutant IDH1 vaccine in newly diagnosed glioma. Time point meaning: week 5, during vaccination. In the vaccine, a single dose held 300 ug of the mutant IDH1 20-mer peptide, along with topical imiquimod. Data came from immunoSEQ multiplex PCR; TCRdb stores just in-frame clones and leaves some out. The table includes about 28,000 clones, approximately 90% detected once. These TCRs' antigens remain unknown. Sample: peripheral blood mononuclear cells (PBMCs), taken from a glioma patient whose treatment included an IDH1 peptide vaccine. Receptors originate from a woman in her thirties or forties with glioma. Some clones in this sample may be carry-over from other donors' samples.

This chain uses TRBV9 with TRBJ2-6, with D possibly being TRBD1 (5 bases). Germline CDR1 is SGDLS and CDR2 is YYNGEE. Trimming took off 0 bases at V and 2 bases at J, with 6 bases between the two ends. There are 15 residues in the CDR3. CDR3 protein: CASSVARAGANVLTF. In nucleotides, the CDR3 is TGTGCCAGCAGCGTAGCCAGGGCTGGGGCCAACGTCCTGACTTTC.

Written as DNA, the CDR3 is TGTGCCACCAGCAACCCCCGGGGATCCTCCCTGTACAATGAGCAGTTCTTC. Translated, it gives CATSNPRGSSLYNEQFF. V usage is TRBV15 and J usage is TRBJ2-1, with TRBD2 as a possible D gene (5 bases). V lost 4 bases, J lost 4 bases, and 20 bases lay in between. The germline CDR1 and CDR2 sequences are LNHNV and YYDKDF (reference sequence). The CDR3 spans 17 residues.

The chain links TRBV19 to TRBJ1-1; no reliable D call. The germline V gene encodes CDR1 LNHDA and CDR2 SQIVND (reference sequence). Trimming took off 5 bases at V and 7 bases at J, with 14 bases between the two ends. The CDR3 spans 13 residues. The CDR3 sequence is CASSVGVLGEAFF. The CDR3 DNA follows: TGTGCCAGTAGTGTCGGGGTGTTGGGTGAAGCTTTCTTT. Drawing the rest from reference TRBV19 and TRBJ1-1, the complete variable domain is DGGITQSPKYLFRKEGQNVTLSCEQNLNHDAMYWYRQDPGQGLRLIYYSQIVNDFQKGDIAEGYSVSREKKESFPLTVTSAQKNPTAFYLCASSVGVLGEAFFGQGTRLTVV.

Comments on this clone: Other DNA variants within this sample encode the same CDR3. The chain couples TRBV7-9 to TRBJ2-7; 8 positions match TRBD2. V shed 5 bases and J 4 bases; nucleotides not matched to a gene: 16. The CDR3 is 17 residues long. Per germline, CDR1 SEHNR and CDR2 FQNEAQ (reference sequence). The CDR3 DNA reads as TGTGCCAGCAGCCCTCCTGTACAAGCGGGAGAGGGTTACGAGCAGTACTTC. Translating gives CASSPPVQAGEGYEQYF. Full variable domain (missing parts from reference TRBV7-9 and TRBJ2-7): DTGVSQNPRHKITKRGQNVTFRCDPISEHNRLYWYRQTLGQGPEFLTYFQNEAQLEKSRLLSDRFSAERPKGSFSTLEIQRTEQGDSAMYLCASSPPVQAGEGYEQYFGPGTRLTVT.

The chain has TRBV7-7 and TRBJ2-2; D possibly corresponds to TRBD1 (6 bases). CDR1 SSHAT and CDR2 FNYEAQ come from the germline V gene (reference sequence). The length of the CDR3 is 14 residues. In DNA form, the CDR3 reads TGTGCTAGCGCAGCGACAGGCCTAACCGGGGAGCTGTTTTTT. Translating gives CASAATGLTGELFF.

The CDR3 here is CAISRDDSRNEQFF. As DNA, the CDR3 is TGTGCCATCAGTCGGGATGACTCGCGAAATGAGCAGTTCTTC. V gene TRBV10-3 combines with J gene TRBJ2-1, with D possibly being TRBD2 (5 bases). This CDR3 is 14 amino acids long. The V and J ends lost 5 bases and 7 bases respectively, with 15 bases between them. Germline CDR1 reads ENHRY; CDR2 reads SYGVKD.

The chain combines TRBV27 with TRBJ2-7; 8 bases align to TRBD2. The CDR3 contains 14 residues. Looked up from germline, CDR1 is MNHEY and CDR2 is SMNVEV (reference sequence). Unmatched junction bases numbered 14, after V lost 6 bases and J lost 10 bases. DNA of the CDR3: TGTGCCAGCAGCCGCTCGCGGGAGGTTTTAGAACAGTACTTC. Translation gives CASSRSREVLEQYF.

This chain uses TRBV28 with TRBJ1-5; D is ambiguous. Per the germline V gene, CDR1 is MDHEN and CDR2 is SYDVKM. The V end lost 8 bases, the J end lost 6 bases, and 11 bases lay between the germline ends. CDR3 length equals 12 residues. The CDR3 protein is CASSLPAQPQHF. Written as DNA, the CDR3 is TGTGCCAGCTCTTTACCGGCTCAGCCCCAGCATTTT.

V gene TRBV10-1 combines with J gene TRBJ2-2; weak D call: TRBD1 (5 bases). This CDR3 is 14 amino acids long. The V gene lost 7 bases and the J gene lost 3 bases, with 12 bases spanning the gap. The germline V gene encodes CDR1 WNHNN and CDR2 SYGVQD (reference sequence). CDR3 nucleotide sequence: TGCGCCAGCATCTTACAGACAGACACCGGGGAGCTGTTTTTT. Translating gives CASILQTDTGELFF.

This rearrangement joins TRBV5-6 to TRBJ1-1; D is ambiguous. CDR3 length: 17 amino acids. Germline CDR1 SGHDT, CDR2 YYEEEE. Trimming removed 4 bases at V and 0 bases at J, with 19 bases between. Here the CDR3 reads CASSPGGRTPMNTEAFF. CDR3 sequence (DNA): TGTGCCAGCAGCCCAGGAGGACGGACTCCCATGAACACTGAAGCTTTCTTT.

V usage is TRBV7-9 and J usage is TRBJ1-6, with D perhaps TRBD1 (5 bases). The CDR3 is 11 residues long. V was cut by 8 bases and J by 10 bases, with 9 bases left in between. The germline V gene has CDR1 SEHNR and CDR2 FQNEAQ (reference sequence). The CDR3 bases are TGTGCCAGCCCTAGGGGATCACCCCTCCACTTT. It codes for CASPRGSPLHF.

The chain employs TRBV13 and TRBJ1-2; no definite D call. Germline values: CDR1 PRHDT, CDR2 FYEKMQ (reference sequence). The CDR3 is made up of 15 amino acids. Trimming took 3 bases from V and 4 from J, leaving 15 bases between them. This CDR3 reads CASSFKATDSYGYTF. DNA of the CDR3: TGTGCCAGCAGCTTCAAGGCGACGGATTCCTATGGCTACACCTTC.

V gene TRBV27 combines with J gene TRBJ1-1, with D tentatively TRBD1 (6 bases). Germline lookup yields CDR1 MNHEY and CDR2 SMNVEV (reference sequence). Trimming pared 5 bases from V and 7 bases from J, leaving 8 bases between. This CDR3 is built from 11 residues. Here the CDR3 DNA reads TGTGCCAGCAGTCAACAGGGTGAAGCTTTCTTT. As protein: CASSQQGEAFF.

This sequence joins TRBV7-9 and TRBJ2-5, with D possibly TRBD1 on 6 matching bases. Germline V gene sequence: CDR1 SEHNR, CDR2 FQNEAQ (reference sequence). V was pared by 3 bases and J by 0 bases, with 17 bases between. The length of the CDR3 is 17 residues. This chain's CDR3 is CASSFPQQGSYQETQYF. DNA of the CDR3: TGTGCCAGCAGCTTCCCCCAACAGGGCAGCTACCAAGAGACCCAGTACTTC.

The V call is TRBV4-2, the J call TRBJ2-1; 7 bases match TRBD1. The CDR3 extends over 15 amino acids. The trim removed 0 bases at V and 4 bases at J, leaving 3 bases unmatched. Germline CDR1 reads LGHNA; CDR2 reads YNFKEQ. CDR3 in amino acids: CASSQEWGQYNEQFF. The DNA for the CDR3 is TGTGCCAGCAGCCAAGAGTGGGGACAGTACAATGAGCAGTTCTTC.

The chain uses TRBV9 and TRBJ1-5, with D perhaps TRBD1 (6 bases). CDR3 length: 15 amino acids. Germline V gene lookup returns CDR1 SGDLS and CDR2 YYNGEE. V lost 0 bases and J lost 3, with 10 bases in between. The CDR3 is CASSVDGQLNQPQHF. CDR3 bases: TGTGCCAGCAGCGTAGATGGACAGCTCAATCAGCCCCAGCATTTT.

This sequence joins TRBV5-4 and TRBJ2-1, with D tentatively TRBD1 or TRBD2 (5 bases each). This CDR3 comprises 15 residues. Trimming removed 0 bases from V and 9 bases from J, with 16 bases in between. Germline-derived CDR1 and CDR2 are SGHNT and YYREEE (reference sequence). CDR3 region: CASSLDGQWRVEQFF. The CDR3 DNA reads TGTGCCAGCAGCTTGGACGGACAATGGCGGGTTGAGCAGTTCTTC. Full variable domain (outside the CDR3, taken from reference TRBV5-4 and TRBJ2-1): ETGVTQSPTHLIKTRGQQVTLRCSSQSGHNTVSWYQQALGQGPQFIFQYYREEENGRGNFPPRFSGLQFPNYSSELNVNALELDDSALYLCASSLDGQWRVEQFFGPGTRLTVL.